Following are 3 T cell receptor beta chains from one sample sequenced in a study of CD8 T cells in Susac syndrome. The RNA, about 0.5 to 1 ug, was put through reverse transcription using random hexamers. Via MiXCR, TCRdb re-called the immunoSEQ multiplex PCR reads, giving one row per CDR3 protein. The profile shows roughly 190,000 distinct CDR3 sequences, about 95% of them singletons. Sequencing was performed on CD4+ T cells from PBMCs. The receptors were gathered from a human donor in good health.

Comment on this clonotype: Mismatch with germline at one junction end may stem from a read error. The rearrangement joins TRBV25-1 to TRBJ2-5; 7 bases map to TRBD1. The CDR3 has 15 amino acids. Germline loops: CDR1 MGHDK, CDR2 SYGVNS. DNA of the CDR3: TGTGCCAGCAGAGAATCAGGACAGGTCCAAGAGACCCAGTACTTC. Amino acid sequence: CASRESGQVQETQYF. Supplemented by reference TRBV25-1 and TRBJ2-5, the full variable domain reads EADIYQTPRYLVIGTGKKITLECSQTMGHDKMYWYQQDPGMELHLIHYSYGVNSTEKGDLSSESTVSRIRTEHFPLTLESARPSHTSQYLCASRESGQVQETQYFGPGTRLLVL.

The CDR3 reads CASTGNGQPQHF. For the CDR3, the DNA is TGTGCCAGTACAGGGAACGGACAGCCCCAGCATTTT. The rearrangement uses TRBV12-3 or TRBV12-4 and TRBJ1-5, with D tentatively TRBD1 (6 bases). Trimming stripped 9 bases from V and 7 bases from J, with 13 bases between. The CDR3 covers 12 residues.

With respect to this clonotype: The junction does not match germline at one end; this may be a read error. The genes are TRBV6-5 and TRBJ2-1; D not certain. The CDR3 extends over 15 amino acids. Germline-derived CDR1 and CDR2 are MNHEY and SVGAGI. CDR3 DNA sequence: TGTGCCAGTCGTCCACTCCTAGTCTCCAACAATGAGCAGTTCTTC. Translation: CASRPLLVSNNEQFF.